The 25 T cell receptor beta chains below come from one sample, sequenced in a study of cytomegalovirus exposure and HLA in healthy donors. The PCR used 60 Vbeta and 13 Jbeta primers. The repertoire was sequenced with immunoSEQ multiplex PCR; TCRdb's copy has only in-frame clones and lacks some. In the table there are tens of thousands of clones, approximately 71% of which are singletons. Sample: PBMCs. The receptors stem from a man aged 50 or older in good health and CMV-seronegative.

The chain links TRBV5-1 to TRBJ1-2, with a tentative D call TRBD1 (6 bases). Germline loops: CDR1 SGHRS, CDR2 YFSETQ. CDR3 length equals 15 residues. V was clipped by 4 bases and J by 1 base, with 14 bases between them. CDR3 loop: CASSTGQSLNYGYTF. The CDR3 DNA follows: TGCGCCAGCAGCACCGGACAGTCCCTTAACTATGGCTACACCTTC.

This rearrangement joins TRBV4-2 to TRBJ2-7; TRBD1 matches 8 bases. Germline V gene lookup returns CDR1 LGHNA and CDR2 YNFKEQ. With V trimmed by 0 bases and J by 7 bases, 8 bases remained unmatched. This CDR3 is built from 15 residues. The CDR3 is CASSQDSQGAREQYF. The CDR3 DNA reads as TGTGCCAGCAGCCAAGATTCGCAGGGGGCGAGGGAGCAGTACTTC.

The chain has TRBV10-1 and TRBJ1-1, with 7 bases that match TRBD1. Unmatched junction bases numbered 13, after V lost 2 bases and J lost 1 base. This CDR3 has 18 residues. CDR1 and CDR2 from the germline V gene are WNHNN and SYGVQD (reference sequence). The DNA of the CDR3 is TGCGCCAGCAGTGAGAGTAAGGGGGCAATAATTAGGAACACTGAAGCTTTCTTT. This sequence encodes CASSESKGAIIRNTEAFF.

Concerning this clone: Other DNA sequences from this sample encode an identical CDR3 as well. This CDR3 is CASSYPEETQYF. The CDR3 coding sequence is TGTGCCAGCAGTTACCCTGAGGAGACCCAGTACTTC. The chain combines TRBV6-5 with TRBJ2-5; D is unresolved. The CDR3 is 12 residues long. Germline values: CDR1 MNHEY, CDR2 SVGAGI. Trimming cost V 2 bases and J 5 bases, with 6 bases left between them.

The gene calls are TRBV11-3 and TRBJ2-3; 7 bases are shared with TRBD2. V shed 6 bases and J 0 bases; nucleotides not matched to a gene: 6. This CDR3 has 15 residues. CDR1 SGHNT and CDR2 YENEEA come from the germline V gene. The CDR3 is CASSQTSRSTDTQYF. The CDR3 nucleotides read TGTGCCAGCAGTCAGACTAGCAGGAGCACAGATACGCAGTATTTT.

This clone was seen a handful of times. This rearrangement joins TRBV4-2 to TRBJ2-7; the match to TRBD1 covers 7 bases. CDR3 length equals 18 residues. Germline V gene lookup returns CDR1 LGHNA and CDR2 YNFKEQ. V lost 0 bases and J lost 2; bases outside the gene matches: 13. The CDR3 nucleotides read TGTGCCAGCAGCCAAGATTTCGGATCGGGACAGCTAACCTACGAGCAGTACTTC. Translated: CASSQDFGSGQLTYEQYF.

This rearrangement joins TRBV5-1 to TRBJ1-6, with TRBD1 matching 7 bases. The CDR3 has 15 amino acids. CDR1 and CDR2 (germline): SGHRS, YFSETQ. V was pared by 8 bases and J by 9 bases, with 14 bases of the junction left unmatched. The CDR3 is CAREGARALGSPLHF. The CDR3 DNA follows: TGCGCCAGGGAGGGGGCCAGGGCCCTGGGTTCACCCCTCCACTTT.

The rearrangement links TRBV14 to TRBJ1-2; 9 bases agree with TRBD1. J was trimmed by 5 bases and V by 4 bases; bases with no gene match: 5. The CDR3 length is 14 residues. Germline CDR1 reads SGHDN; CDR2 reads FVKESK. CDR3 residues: CASSPRDRVYGYTF. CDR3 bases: TGTGCCAGCAGCCCAAGGGACAGGGTTTATGGCTACACCTTC.

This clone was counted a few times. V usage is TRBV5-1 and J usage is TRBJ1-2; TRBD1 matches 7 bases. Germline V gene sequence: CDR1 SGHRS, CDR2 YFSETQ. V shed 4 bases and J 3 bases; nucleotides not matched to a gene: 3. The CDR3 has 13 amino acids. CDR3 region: CASSLTGYYGYTF. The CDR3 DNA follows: TGCGCCAGCAGCCTGACAGGGTACTATGGCTACACCTTC.

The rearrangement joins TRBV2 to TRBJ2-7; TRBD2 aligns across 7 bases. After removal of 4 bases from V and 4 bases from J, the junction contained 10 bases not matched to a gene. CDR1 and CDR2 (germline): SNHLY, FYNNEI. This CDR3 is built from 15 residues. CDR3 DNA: TGTGCCAGCAGTGTGTTTGGCCTAGCGGATTACGAGCAGTACTTC. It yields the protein CASSVFGLADYEQYF.

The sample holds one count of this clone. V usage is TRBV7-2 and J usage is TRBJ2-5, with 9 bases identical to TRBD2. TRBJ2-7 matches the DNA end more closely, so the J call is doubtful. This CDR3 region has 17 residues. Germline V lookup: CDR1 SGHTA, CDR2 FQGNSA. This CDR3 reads CASSLGVASGASYEQYF. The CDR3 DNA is TGTGCCAGCAGCTTAGGTGTTGCTAGCGGGGCATCCTACGAGCAGTACTTC.

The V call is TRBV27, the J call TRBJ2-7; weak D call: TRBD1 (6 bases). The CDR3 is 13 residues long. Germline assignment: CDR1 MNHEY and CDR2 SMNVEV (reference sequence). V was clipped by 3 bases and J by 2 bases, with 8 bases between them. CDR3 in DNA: TGTGCCAGCAGTTTTGCAGGGGCCTACGAGCAGTACTTC. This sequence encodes CASSFAGAYEQYF.

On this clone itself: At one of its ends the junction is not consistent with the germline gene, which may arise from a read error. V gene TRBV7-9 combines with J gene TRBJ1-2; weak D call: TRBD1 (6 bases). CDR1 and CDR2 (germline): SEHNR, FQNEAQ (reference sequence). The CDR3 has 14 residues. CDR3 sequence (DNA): TGTTCCAGCAGCTTAGTTGGGGGGGGCCATGGCTACACCTTC. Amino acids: CSSSLVGGGHGYTF.

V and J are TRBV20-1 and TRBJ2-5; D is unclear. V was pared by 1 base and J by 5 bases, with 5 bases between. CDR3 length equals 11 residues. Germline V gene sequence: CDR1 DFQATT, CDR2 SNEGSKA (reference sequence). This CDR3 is CSARAEETQYF. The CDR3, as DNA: TGCAGTGCTAGAGCTGAGGAGACCCAGTACTTC.

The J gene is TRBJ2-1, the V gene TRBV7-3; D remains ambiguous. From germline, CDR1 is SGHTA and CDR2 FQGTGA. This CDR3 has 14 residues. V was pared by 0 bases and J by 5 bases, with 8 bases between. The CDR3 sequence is CASSLTSVHNEQFF. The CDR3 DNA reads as TGTGCCAGCAGCTTAACCAGCGTCCACAATGAGCAGTTCTTC.

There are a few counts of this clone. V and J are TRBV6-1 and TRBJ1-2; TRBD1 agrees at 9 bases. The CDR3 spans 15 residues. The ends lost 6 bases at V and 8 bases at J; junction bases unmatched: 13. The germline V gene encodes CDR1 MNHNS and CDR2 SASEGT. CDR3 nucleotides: TGTGCCAGCAGCCCTGCCGGGACAGGGCGTGCAGGCTACACCTTC. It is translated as CASSPAGTGRAGYTF.

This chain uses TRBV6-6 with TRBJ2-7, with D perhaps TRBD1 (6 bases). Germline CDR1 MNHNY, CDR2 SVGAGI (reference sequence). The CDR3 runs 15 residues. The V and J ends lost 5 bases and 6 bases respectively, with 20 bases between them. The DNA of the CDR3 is TGTGCCAGCAGTGGTCCTCTCCCCGGGACACCCGAGCAGTACTTC. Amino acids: CASSGPLPGTPEQYF.

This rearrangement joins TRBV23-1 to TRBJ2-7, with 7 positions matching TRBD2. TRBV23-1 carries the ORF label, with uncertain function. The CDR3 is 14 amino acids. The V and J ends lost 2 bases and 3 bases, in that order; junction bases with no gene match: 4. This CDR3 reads CASSQGAGHYEQYF. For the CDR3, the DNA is TGCGCCAGCAGTCAAGGAGCGGGGCACTACGAGCAGTACTTC.

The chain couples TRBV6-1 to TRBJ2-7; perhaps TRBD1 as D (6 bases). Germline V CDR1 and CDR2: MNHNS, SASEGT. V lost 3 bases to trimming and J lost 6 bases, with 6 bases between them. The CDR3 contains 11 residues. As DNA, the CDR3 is TGTGCCAGCAGTGACAGGGGCGAGCAGTACTTC. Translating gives CASSDRGEQYF.

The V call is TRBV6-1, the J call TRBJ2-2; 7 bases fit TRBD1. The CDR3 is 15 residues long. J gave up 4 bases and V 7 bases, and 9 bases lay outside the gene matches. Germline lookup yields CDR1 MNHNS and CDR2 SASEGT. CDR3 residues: CASTRDRVVTGELFF. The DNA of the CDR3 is TGTGCCAGCACGCGCGACAGGGTGGTCACCGGGGAGCTGTTTTTT.

The CDR3: CASRTPGDSGANVLTF. The CDR3 DNA is TGTGCCAGCAGAACCCCGGGGGACTCTGGGGCCAACGTCCTGACTTTC. The chain employs TRBV6-6 and TRBJ2-6; perhaps TRBD2 as D (6 bases). CDR1 is MNHNY and CDR2 is SVGAGI in the germline V gene (reference sequence). The ends were cut back, 6 bases at V and 0 bases at J, with 12 bases in the middle. The CDR3 consists of 16 residues.

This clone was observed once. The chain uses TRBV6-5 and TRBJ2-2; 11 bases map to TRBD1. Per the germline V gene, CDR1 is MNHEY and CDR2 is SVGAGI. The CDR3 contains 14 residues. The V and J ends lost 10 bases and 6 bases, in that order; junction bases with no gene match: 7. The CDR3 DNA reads TGTGCCATCAGGGGACAGGGGGATCCCGGGGAGCTGTTTTTT. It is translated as CAIRGQGDPGELFF.

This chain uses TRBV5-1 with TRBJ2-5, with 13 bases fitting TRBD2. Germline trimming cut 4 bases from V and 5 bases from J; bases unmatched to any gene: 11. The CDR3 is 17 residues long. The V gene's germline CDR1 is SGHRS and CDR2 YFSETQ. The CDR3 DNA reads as TGCGCCAGCAGCCCTGGCACTAGCGGGGGGGGCCGGGAGACCCAGTACTTC. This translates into CASSPGTSGGGRETQYF.

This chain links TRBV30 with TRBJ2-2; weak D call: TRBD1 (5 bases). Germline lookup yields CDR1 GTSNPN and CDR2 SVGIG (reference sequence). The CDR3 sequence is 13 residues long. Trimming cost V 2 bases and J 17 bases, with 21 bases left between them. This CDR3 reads CAWSRQALKGLFF. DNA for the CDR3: TGTGCCTGGAGTCGGCAAGCTCTCAAGGGGCTTTTTTTT.

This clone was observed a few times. This CDR3 reads CASSPSGWGDLTF. The DNA for the CDR3 is TGTGCCAGCAGCCCCTCGGGGTGGGGGGACCTCACCTTC. The rearrangement joins TRBV5-6 to TRBJ1-2, with a weak D call TRBD1 (5 bases). From germline, CDR1 is SGHDT and CDR2 YYEEEE. V shed 4 bases and J shed 13 bases, with 20 bases lying between them. This CDR3 contains 13 residues.